Below are 21 T cell receptor beta chains sequenced from a single sample in a study of T cells in localized non-small cell lung cancer. The protocol was immunoSEQ multiplex PCR, while the TCRdb copy is restricted to in-frame clones and leaves out a portion. The sample has about 92,000 clones; approximately 90% are singletons. The input for sequencing was PBMCs, taken before any cancer treatment. These receptors were taken from a woman aged 35 to 69 with stage II squamous cell lung carcinoma.

This sequence joins TRBV6-5 and TRBJ1-2; a possible D gene is TRBD1 (5 bases). CDR1 and CDR2 (germline): MNHEY, SVGAGI. V dropped 0 bases and J dropped 2 bases, with 10 bases sitting between them. This CDR3 is 15 amino acids long. The CDR3 DNA reads TGTGCCAGCAGTTACTCAGGGGCTATCAACTATGGCTACACCTTC. This sequence encodes CASSYSGAINYGYTF.

V is TRBV5-6 and J is TRBJ1-1; D not resolved. Germline V CDR1 and CDR2: SGHDT, YYEEEE. This CDR3 spans 15 amino acids. The ends were cut back, 0 bases at V and 5 bases at J, with 14 bases in the middle. This CDR3 reads CASSLAIGWETEAFF. In nucleotides, the CDR3 is TGTGCCAGCAGCTTGGCCATCGGGTGGGAAACTGAAGCTTTCTTT.

V and J are TRBV27 and TRBJ1-1, with D unclear. The CDR3 sequence is 15 residues long. Germline-derived CDR1 and CDR2 are MNHEY and SMNVEV (reference sequence). V shed 3 bases and J shed 2 bases, with 13 bases lying between them. DNA of the CDR3: TGTGCCAGCAGTTTGTCGGCTCGGGCCAACACTGAAGCTTTCTTT. Translation: CASSLSARANTEAFF.

The genes are TRBV27 and TRBJ2-2; D not resolved. CDR3 length: 13 residues. CDR1 and CDR2 from the germline V gene are MNHEY and SMNVEV (reference sequence). Trimming shortened V by 6 bases and J by 2 bases, and 7 bases separated the two germline ends. The CDR3 protein is CASRRSNTGELFF. The DNA for the CDR3 is TGTGCCAGCAGACGGAGTAACACCGGGGAGCTGTTTTTT.

This sequence joins TRBV9 and TRBJ1-1; D possibly corresponds to TRBD1 (6 bases). Germline V gene sequence: CDR1 SGDLS, CDR2 YYNGEE. This CDR3 region has 16 residues. V was pared by 2 bases and J by 4 bases, with 18 bases between. The CDR3 reads CASSVQTGVRSTEAFF. The CDR3 nucleotides are TGTGCCAGCAGCGTCCAGACAGGAGTCAGGAGCACTGAAGCTTTCTTT.

The chain uses TRBV5-4 and TRBJ2-7, with 7 bases matching TRBD1. This CDR3 region has 13 residues. Germline V lookup: CDR1 SGHNT, CDR2 YYREEE (reference sequence). V lost 4 bases and J lost 2; bases outside the gene matches: 3. This CDR3 is CASSPGTAYEQYF. In DNA, the CDR3 is TGTGCCAGCAGCCCTGGGACAGCCTACGAGCAGTACTTC.

This clone was counted a few times. The chain combines TRBV30 with TRBJ2-4; 7 bases are shared with TRBD2. V was pared by 3 bases and J by 6 bases, with 8 bases of the junction left unmatched. This CDR3 has 14 residues. CDR1 and CDR2 from the germline V gene are GTSNPN and SVGIG (reference sequence). The CDR3, as DNA: TGTGCCTGGAGCTCCGGGGCGGGAGCAAACATTCAGTACTTC. Protein sequence: CAWSSGAGANIQYF.

The chain combines TRBV2 with TRBJ1-2; D not certain. This CDR3 contains 13 residues. Looked up from germline, CDR1 is SNHLY and CDR2 is FYNNEI. V was pared by 5 bases and J by 4 bases, with 11 bases between. This CDR3 reads CASSPESGYGYTF. CDR3 nucleotide sequence: TGTGCCAGCAGTCCAGAATCAGGCTATGGCTACACCTTC.

The chain recombines TRBV19 with TRBJ1-3; the D gene is possibly TRBD1 (5 bases). V dropped 3 bases and J dropped 4 bases, with 16 bases sitting between them. This CDR3 region has 16 residues. Germline assignment: CDR1 LNHDA and CDR2 SQIVND (reference sequence). CDR3 coding DNA: TGTGCCAGTAGTATGGGGCCGGTCCTTGGGGGAAACACCATATATTTT. Protein: CASSMGPVLGGNTIYF.

The rearrangement links TRBV27 to TRBJ1-1; D call uncertain. This CDR3 has 13 amino acids. CDR1 and CDR2 from the germline V gene are MNHEY and SMNVEV (reference sequence). The V and J ends lost 4 bases and 8 bases respectively, with 14 bases between them. The CDR3 loop reads CASSSDLGGEAFF. The CDR3 nucleotides are TGTGCCAGCAGTTCTGACCTAGGAGGCGAAGCTTTCTTT.

The rearrangement links TRBV6-1 to TRBJ2-3, with 7 bases identical to TRBD2. Germline trimming cut 4 bases from V and 2 bases from J; bases unmatched to any gene: 6. CDR3 size: 15 residues. Germline CDR1 and CDR2: MNHNS and SASEGT. The CDR3 sequence is CASSALAVSTDTQYF. In DNA, the CDR3 is TGTGCCAGCAGTGCCCTAGCGGTCTCCACAGATACGCAGTATTTT.

The gene calls are TRBV28 and TRBJ1-3, with unresolved D. V gave up 0 bases and J gave up 4 bases, with 7 bases separating them. CDR1 is MDHEN and CDR2 is SYDVKM in the germline V gene. This CDR3 has 14 amino acids. The CDR3 coding sequence is TGTGCCAGCAGTTTATGGGAGTCCGGAAACACCATATATTTT. It is translated as CASSLWESGNTIYF.

The rearrangement links TRBV5-1 to TRBJ2-1, with TRBD1 matching 9 bases. Germline-derived CDR1 and CDR2 are SGHRS and YFSETQ. The CDR3 covers 14 residues. V was pared by 3 bases and J by 9 bases, with 7 bases of the junction left unmatched. CDR3 loop: CASSYPGTGIEQFF. The CDR3 region has the DNA TGCGCCAGCAGCTATCCCGGGACAGGGATTGAGCAGTTCTTC. Using reference TRBV5-1 and TRBJ2-1 for the parts outside the CDR3, the full variable domain is KAGVTQTPRYLIKTRGQQVTLSCSPISGHRSVSWYQQTPGQGLQFLFEYFSETQRNKGNFPGRFSGRQFSNSRSEMNVSTLELGDSALYLCASSYPGTGIEQFFGPGTRLTVL.

This chain links TRBV6-1 with TRBJ2-7, with D perhaps TRBD1 (5 bases). V was pared by 6 bases and J by 3 bases, with 18 bases between. Germline CDR1 reads MNHNS; CDR2 reads SASEGT. The CDR3 covers 15 residues. The CDR3 DNA reads as TGTGCCAGCAGCTTTCCAGACAGCAATGGCTACGAGCAGTACTTC. The encoded protein is CASSFPDSNGYEQYF.

As concerns this clone: A read error may produce the germline difference seen at one junction end. V and J are TRBV6-1 and TRBJ2-3; 8 nucleotides line up with TRBD2. The CDR3 runs 16 residues. The V gene's germline CDR1 is MNHNS and CDR2 SASEGT. CDR3 sequence reads: CASREVAGTSTDTQYF. CDR3 in DNA: TGTGCCAGCAGGGAAGTAGCGGGGACTAGCACAGATACGCAGTATTTT.

The V and J genes are TRBV6-5 and TRBJ1-6; TRBD1 aligns across 7 bases. J gave up 10 bases and V 6 bases, and 3 bases lay outside the gene matches. This CDR3 contains 12 residues. Per the germline V gene, CDR1 is MNHEY and CDR2 is SVGAGI. The DNA of the CDR3 is TGTGCCAGCAGCCAGGGGGTCTCACCCCTCCACTTT. Amino acids: CASSQGVSPLHF.

A single count supports this clone. The V and J genes are TRBV6-1 and TRBJ1-5, with TRBD1 as a possible D gene (5 bases). This CDR3 has 15 amino acids. With 2 bases removed from V and 7 bases from J, the gap between germline ends came to 15 bases. CDR1 and CDR2 (germline): MNHNS, SASEGT. CDR3 in DNA: TGTGCCAGCAGTGAACGAGGGACGGGTTGGCAGCCCCAGCATTTT. Protein: CASSERGTGWQPQHF.

The genes are TRBV12-5 and TRBJ2-3; 8 bases are a match to TRBD1. CDR3 size: 15 residues. J lost 4 bases, V lost 4 bases, and 7 bases had no gene match. From germline, CDR1 is LGHNT and CDR2 FRNRAP. This CDR3 is CASGSRTGFPDTQYF. In DNA form, the CDR3 reads TGTGCTAGTGGTTCCCGGACAGGGTTCCCAGATACGCAGTATTTT.

This clone was counted once. J is TRBJ2-3 and V is TRBV18, with 9 bases fitting TRBD1. The CDR3 is made up of 15 amino acids. The junction had 5 bases not matched to a gene; V was cut back by 4 bases and J by 3 bases. CDR1 is KGHSH, CDR2 LQKENI, per germline. Here the CDR3 reads CASSRPGQGTDTQYF. CDR3 nucleotides: TGTGCCAGCTCACGACCGGGACAGGGAACAGATACGCAGTATTTT.

The chain couples TRBV6-1 to TRBJ1-5, with a possible D match to TRBD1 (6 bases). The germline gives CDR1 MNHNS, CDR2 SASEGT. There are 15 residues in the CDR3. Deletions cut 6 bases from V and 2 bases from J, with 14 bases between. The CDR3 DNA reads as TGTGCCAGCAGAAAAGGGGGTAAACGCAATCAGCCCCAGCATTTT. This codes for CASRKGGKRNQPQHF.

The V call is TRBV7-9, the J call TRBJ1-5; D may be TRBD1 (6 bases). Germline CDR1 reads SEHNR; CDR2 reads FQNEAQ (reference sequence). V gave up 1 base and J gave up 4 bases, with 17 bases separating them. The CDR3 is made up of 17 amino acids. CDR3 residues: CASSLGTTGWGNQPQHF. The DNA for the CDR3 is TGTGCCAGCAGCTTAGGTACCACAGGGTGGGGGAATCAGCCCCAGCATTTT.